This T cell receptor beta chain was sequenced in a study of tumor and adjacent non-tumor tissue in lung cancer. Study background: The patients, 10 men and roughly 5 women, were about 31 to 85 with stage I to III disease.

A modified ARM-PCR protocol with three rounds of nested PCR amplified TCRbeta. One entry per CDR3 protein, called by TCRdb with MiXCR from the multiplex PCR reads. Here the sample spans about 200,000 distinct CDR3 sequences, 71% being singletons. Note on this clonotype: The junction departs from germline at one end; a sequencing error may be responsible.

The V gene's germline CDR1 is DFQATT and CDR2 SNEGSKA (reference sequence). This CDR3 comprises 14 residues. The template was RNA from unsorted bulk tissue. The rearrangement uses TRBV20-1 and TRBJ2-7; TRBD1 or TRBD2 may be the D gene (6 bases each). This receptor was taken from a man aged 55 to 70 with non-small cell lung cancer. The material sequenced was lung tumor tissue. The CDR3, as DNA: TGCAGTGCTCACGGGGGACAATCCCCCTACGAGCTGTACTTC. Translating gives CSAHGGQSPYELYF.